The 5 T cell receptor beta chains given below trace back to one sample, sequenced in a study of blood T cell repertoires in COVID-19 (dated by TCRdb to 2018 to 2021). The receptor library was made with the immunoSEQ multiplex PCR assay. TCRdb's version of the immuneACCESS table is confined to in-frame rearrangements and falls short of the full clone set. An unresolved V gene accounts for under half of the shortfall where checked; the remainder is of unknown origin. The sample table contains 50,000 or so clones; only one count was recorded for around nine tenths of them. The ten largest clones represent 10% to 15% of the sample. The sequencing input was peripheral blood. The receptors derive from a man aged 80 or over with acute or convalescent COVID-19.

This clone was counted only a few times. This sequence joins TRBV27 and TRBJ1-6; the D is unclear. V gave up 4 bases and J gave up 7 bases, with 14 bases separating them. Germline-derived CDR1 and CDR2 are MNHEY and SMNVEV (reference sequence). There are 15 residues in the CDR3. In DNA form, the CDR3 reads TGTGCCAGCAGTTCGCCTTGGGAGGGAAATTCACCCCTCCACTTT. Translation gives CASSSPWEGNSPLHF.

The chain has TRBV2 and TRBJ2-2; maybe TRBD2 (5 bases). This CDR3 comprises 14 residues. V dropped 5 bases and J dropped 6 bases, with 13 bases sitting between them. Germline-derived CDR1 and CDR2 are SNHLY and FYNNEI. DNA of the CDR3: TGTGCCAGCAGTAACGAGGGTAGAGCCGGGGAGCTGTTTTTT. Protein product: CASSNEGRAGELFF.

This chain joins TRBV11-1 and TRBJ1-1, with D possibly TRBD1 on 6 matching bases. Trimming shortened V by 1 base and J by 3 bases, and 15 bases separated the two germline ends. The V gene's germline CDR1 is SGHAT and CDR2 FQDESV (reference sequence). The CDR3 length is 16 residues. The CDR3 loop is CASSLDQGLRDTEAFF. As DNA, the CDR3 is TGTGCCAGCAGCTTAGATCAGGGGTTAAGGGACACTGAAGCTTTCTTT.

This chain links TRBV3-1 (or the pseudogene TRBV3-2) with TRBJ1-1; D is unclear. The V gene lost 5 bases and the J gene lost 5 bases, with 12 bases spanning the gap. Germline V lookup: CDR1 LGHDT, CDR2 YNNKEL (reference sequence). The CDR3 totals 13 residues. CDR3 region: CASSVGLGTEAFF. The CDR3 region has the DNA TGTGCCAGCAGCGTCGGACTGGGGACTGAAGCTTTCTTT.

The chain couples TRBV19 to TRBJ1-2; D perhaps matches TRBD1 (5 bases). CDR3 length: 14 amino acids. Germline-derived CDR1 and CDR2 are LNHDA and SQIVND (reference sequence). V lost 7 bases, J lost 8 bases, and 20 bases lay in between. CDR3 amino acids: CASTADSDLLGYTF. The CDR3 DNA reads TGTGCCAGTACCGCTGACAGCGACCTATTGGGCTACACCTTC.